The entry below describes one T cell receptor beta chain. What it binds is not known. The sample belongs to a study of cytomegalovirus exposure and HLA in healthy donors. On the study more broadly: There were tens of millions of unique TCRs (from HLA-typed donors) in an early data release.

Primers for the PCR totalled 60 Vbeta and 13 Jbeta. The protocol was immunoSEQ multiplex PCR, while the TCRdb copy is restricted to in-frame clones and leaves out a portion. The sample has about 150,000 clones, 85% to 90% seen once. Everyone who donated was a healthy bone marrow donor. Study-wide findings and caveats: Most TCR beta V segments were productive about 90% or about 30% of the time in an earlier analysis. Excluded: some indistinguishable V segments such as TRBV6-2 and TRBV6-3.

Germline CDR1 and CDR2: SGHTS and YDEGEE. The CDR3 sequence is 12 residues long. Losses at the gene ends were 5 bases for V and 6 bases for J; bases not matched to a gene: 2. The sequence was obtained from a woman in her twenties or thirties in good health and CMV-seronegative. The sequenced material came from PBMCs. This chain uses TRBV5-8 with TRBJ2-4; TRBD1 matches at 7 bases. CDR3 in amino acids: CASRRQGNIQYF. The CDR3 DNA sequence: TGTGCCAGCAGGCGACAGGGAAACATTCAGTACTTC.